These 18 T cell receptor beta chains came from one sample sequenced in a study of blood T cell repertoires in COVID-19. Method: immunoSEQ multiplex PCR; TCRdb's copy keeps in-frame clones and lacks some. The sample includes roughly 180,000 clones, approximately 85% of them seen just once. Sample: peripheral blood. All receptors derive from an older woman with acute or convalescent COVID-19.

J is TRBJ1-1 and V is TRBV28; D possibly corresponds to TRBD1 (5 bases). This CDR3 has 13 residues. Trimming removed 4 bases from V and 11 bases from J, with 17 bases in between. The germline gives CDR1 MDHEN, CDR2 SYDVKM. The DNA for the CDR3 is TGTGCCAGCAGTTCGGGGGTGCGTAGACAGGCTTTCTTT. Residues: CASSSGVRRQAFF.

V gene TRBV5-1 combines with J gene TRBJ1-2; TRBD1 matches 7 bases. Germline assignment: CDR1 SGHRS and CDR2 YFSETQ. The CDR3 spans 13 residues. V lost 7 bases to trimming and J lost 13 bases; unmatched junction nucleotides: 16. The CDR3 coding sequence is TGCGCCAGCTCAACCGGGACAGACTCAAGAGGCACCTTC. Translating gives CASSTGTDSRGTF. The whole variable domain, remainder taken from reference TRBV5-1 and TRBJ1-2, is KAGVTQTPRYLIKTRGQQVTLSCSPISGHRSVSWYQQTPGQGLQFLFEYFSETQRNKGNFPGRFSGRQFSNSRSEMNVSTLELGDSALYLCASSTGTDSRGTFGSGTRLTVV.

V usage is TRBV10-3 and J usage is TRBJ2-4; no clear D gene. Trimming took 5 bases from V and 5 from J, leaving 10 bases between them. This CDR3 region has 13 residues. Germline V gene lookup returns CDR1 ENHRY and CDR2 SYGVKD. This CDR3 reads CAISSNGENIQYF. DNA of the CDR3: TGTGCCATCAGTTCGAACGGAGAAAACATTCAGTACTTC.

The V gene is TRBV6-6, the J gene TRBJ2-1; D call uncertain. This CDR3 contains 15 residues. The V gene's germline CDR1 is MNHNY and CDR2 SVGAGI (reference sequence). Trimming took 2 bases from V and 6 from J, leaving 14 bases between them. The CDR3 sequence: CASSYMATGGNEQFF. The CDR3 DNA sequence: TGTGCCAGCAGTTACATGGCTACCGGCGGCAATGAGCAGTTCTTC.

This clone was seen only once. J is TRBJ2-5 and V is TRBV5-8; 11 nucleotides align to TRBD2. The CDR3 is made up of 16 amino acids. With V trimmed by 4 bases and J by 10 bases, 15 bases remained unmatched. Germline loops: CDR1 SGHTS, CDR2 YDEGEE. CDR3 DNA: TGTGCCAGCAGCAGACCCGGGACTAGCGGAATGGGGGACCAGTACTTC. Translated, it gives CASSRPGTSGMGDQYF.

This CDR3 reads CASSVAGTANTGELFF. CDR3 nucleotides: TGTGCCAGCAGCGTAGCCGGGACAGCGAACACCGGGGAGCTGTTTTTT. The chain uses TRBV9 and TRBJ2-2; 7 bases are a match to TRBD1. Germline trimming cut 0 bases from V and 0 bases from J; bases unmatched to any gene: 2. Looked up from germline, CDR1 is SGDLS and CDR2 is YYNGEE. This CDR3 has 16 residues.

This chain connects TRBV18 to TRBJ1-1, with D perhaps TRBD1 (5 bases). The CDR3 is made up of 15 amino acids. Per the germline V gene, CDR1 is KGHSH and CDR2 is LQKENI. Between the trimmed V and J ends, which lost 3 bases and 0 bases, there was a span of 11 bases. This chain's CDR3 is CASSPPGGVNTEAFF. The CDR3 bases are TGTGCCAGCTCACCGCCCGGGGGGGTGAACACTGAAGCTTTCTTT.

V and J are TRBV29-1 and TRBJ2-2; TRBD2 aligns across 13 bases. Unmatched junction bases numbered 6, after V lost 5 bases and J lost 6 bases. Germline lookup yields CDR1 SQVTM and CDR2 ANQGSEA. This CDR3 has 15 amino acids. CDR3 sequence (DNA): TGCAGCGTTAGACTAGCGGGAGGTGGGGCCGGGGAGCTGTTTTTT. It yields the protein CSVRLAGGGAGELFF.

This chain uses TRBV19 with TRBJ2-1; no clear D. From germline, CDR1 is LNHDA and CDR2 SQIVND (reference sequence). Between the trimmed V and J ends, which lost 0 bases and 6 bases, there was a span of 9 bases. CDR3 length: 14 residues. CDR3 sequence reads: CASSIDLGANEQFF. CDR3 bases: TGTGCCAGTAGTATAGATTTGGGCGCCAATGAGCAGTTCTTC.

The rearrangement joins TRBV3-1 (or the pseudogene TRBV3-2) to TRBJ2-7, with 10 nucleotides matching TRBD2. The V gene's germline CDR1 is LGHDT and CDR2 YNNKEL (reference sequence). V lost 3 bases to trimming and J lost 5 bases; unmatched junction nucleotides: 1. CDR3 length: 13 residues. The CDR3: CASSQGTSDEQYV. The CDR3 nucleotides are TGTGCCAGCAGCCAGGGGACTAGCGACGAGCAGTACGTC.

Only one count was recorded for this clone. V is TRBV4-2 and J is TRBJ2-1, with D unclear. This CDR3 region has 15 residues. The germline CDR1 and CDR2 sequences are LGHNA and YNFKEQ. V shed 0 bases and J shed 4 bases, with 10 bases lying between them. Here the CDR3 reads CASSQDAASYNEQFF. The CDR3 coding sequence is TGTGCCAGCAGCCAAGATGCGGCCTCTTACAATGAGCAGTTCTTC.

This clone was observed a handful of times. The chain recombines TRBV28 with TRBJ1-2, with D unclear. CDR3 length: 13 residues. Between the trimmed V and J ends, which lost 7 bases and 2 bases, there was a span of 11 bases. Germline V gene lookup returns CDR1 MDHEN and CDR2 SYDVKM. CDR3 DNA sequence: TGTGCCAGCATTTCCCCGGAGAACTATGGCTACACCTTC. Protein: CASISPENYGYTF.

The rearrangement links TRBV19 to TRBJ2-2, with 7 nucleotides matching TRBD1. The CDR3 has 15 residues. J was trimmed by 5 bases and V by 6 bases; bases with no gene match: 9. The germline V gene has CDR1 LNHDA and CDR2 SQIVND (reference sequence). The CDR3 sequence: CASSLTGVGTGELFF. In DNA, the CDR3 is TGTGCCAGTAGCCTAACAGGGGTCGGGACCGGGGAGCTGTTTTTT. Combining the CDR3 with reference TRBV19 and TRBJ2-2 gives the whole variable domain DGGITQSPKYLFRKEGQNVTLSCEQNLNHDAMYWYRQDPGQGLRLIYYSQIVNDFQKGDIAEGYSVSREKKESFPLTVTSAQKNPTAFYLCASSLTGVGTGELFFGEGSRLTVL.

Details on this clone: Sequence at one end of the junction differs from germline and may be a read error. The chain links TRBV10-2 to TRBJ2-1; 9 nucleotides line up with TRBD2. The CDR3 runs to 16 residues. The V gene's germline CDR1 is WSHSY and CDR2 SAAADI. CDR3 bases: TGCGCCAGCCGTGAACAGGGCGGGAGGGTCGGCAATGAGCAGTTCTTC. Translation gives CASREQGGRVGNEQFF.

This chain links TRBV5-1 with TRBJ2-3; 7 positions match TRBD2. Unmatched junction bases numbered 5, after V lost 3 bases and J lost 4 bases. CDR1 and CDR2 from the germline V gene are SGHRS and YFSETQ. CDR3 length: 14 amino acids. The DNA of the CDR3 is TGCGCCAGCAGCTCGGGCGGGAGCTCAGATACGCAGTATTTT. It specifies CASSSGGSSDTQYF.

The J gene is TRBJ2-1, the V gene TRBV18, with D maybe TRBD2 (6 bases). The V gene's germline CDR1 is KGHSH and CDR2 LQKENI. V was pared by 3 bases and J by 7 bases, with 10 bases between. This CDR3 is built from 13 residues. CDR3 region: CASSPTSRNEQFF. CDR3 DNA: TGTGCCAGCTCACCGACTAGTCGGAATGAGCAGTTCTTC.

This clone came up a few times. The chain employs TRBV19 and TRBJ2-6; D gene unclear. Germline-derived CDR1 and CDR2 are LNHDA and SQIVND (reference sequence). The CDR3 has 16 amino acids. Trimming pared 4 bases from V and 0 bases from J, leaving 10 bases between. CDR3 in amino acids: CASSSGILSGANVLTF. CDR3 DNA sequence: TGTGCCAGTAGTAGCGGCATACTCTCTGGGGCCAACGTCCTGACTTTC. Filled out from reference TRBV19 and TRBJ2-6, the complete variable domain reads DGGITQSPKYLFRKEGQNVTLSCEQNLNHDAMYWYRQDPGQGLRLIYYSQIVNDFQKGDIAEGYSVSREKKESFPLTVTSAQKNPTAFYLCASSSGILSGANVLTFGAGSRLTVL.

The gene calls are TRBV6-5 and TRBJ1-4, with TRBD1 matching over 11 bases. J lost 6 bases, V lost 6 bases, and 3 bases had no gene match. The CDR3 covers 14 residues. In germline, CDR1 is MNHEY, CDR2 SVGAGI. DNA of the CDR3: TGTGCCAGCAGCCTGGACAGGGGGCATGAAAAACTGTTTTTT. It specifies CASSLDRGHEKLFF.